The 30 T cell receptor beta chains presented below share a single source sample, sequenced in a study of blood T cell repertoires in COVID-19. The repertoire was sequenced with immunoSEQ multiplex PCR; TCRdb's copy has only in-frame clones and lacks some. The profile shows 300,000 to 400,000 clones, 80% to 90% of them singletons. The specimen was peripheral blood. Every receptor here comes from a woman aged 25 to 39 with COVID-19, enrolled during active disease.

The chain uses TRBV29-1 and TRBJ2-2; maybe TRBD1 (5 bases). The CDR3 spans 15 residues. Germline V gene lookup returns CDR1 SQVTM and CDR2 ANQGSEA. The V end lost 6 bases, the J end lost 6 bases, and 20 bases lay between the germline ends. CDR3 in amino acids: CSVGLGRAGAGELFF. As DNA, the CDR3 is TGCAGCGTGGGCTTAGGCAGGGCCGGCGCCGGGGAGCTGTTTTTT.

The rearrangement joins TRBV5-1 to TRBJ1-2, with D perhaps matching TRBD1 (6 bases). The V and J ends lost 0 bases and 5 bases respectively, with 14 bases between them. The CDR3 extends over 15 amino acids. Germline CDR1 is SGHRS and CDR2 is YFSETQ. The CDR3 nucleotides read TGCGCCAGCAGCTTGGCCGGGGGGGGCGGATATGGCTACACCTTC. It codes for CASSLAGGGGYGYTF.

This chain links TRBV27 with TRBJ2-3; 10 bases fit TRBD2. V shed 5 bases, J shed 4 bases, and the junction held 9 bases outside the gene matches. Germline loops: CDR1 MNHEY, CDR2 SMNVEV (reference sequence). There are 16 residues in the CDR3. The CDR3 is CASSPRLAGWADTQYF. In nucleotides, the CDR3 is TGTGCCAGCAGTCCCCGACTAGCGGGTTGGGCAGATACGCAGTATTTT.

The genes are TRBV5-6 and TRBJ1-5; possibly TRBD1 for D (5 bases). Per the germline V gene, CDR1 is SGHDT and CDR2 is YYEEEE. Trimming left V 3 bases short and J 5 bases short, with 12 bases between. The length of the CDR3 is 14 residues. DNA for the CDR3: TGTGCCAGCAGCTGGGGGGTAGGTGATCAGCCCCAGCATTTT. Amino acid sequence: CASSWGVGDQPQHF.

This chain joins TRBV19 and TRBJ1-5; maybe TRBD1 (6 bases). CDR1 and CDR2 (germline): LNHDA, SQIVND (reference sequence). This CDR3 has 15 amino acids. With 8 bases removed from V and 7 bases from J, the gap between germline ends came to 21 bases. The CDR3 spells CASRSGQSGNQPQHF. The CDR3 DNA sequence: TGTGCCAGTCGGTCTGGACAGTCAGGGAACCAGCCCCAGCATTTT.

The chain joins TRBV12-3 or TRBV12-4 to TRBJ1-6; 7 bases match TRBD1. After removal of 8 bases from V and 15 bases from J, the junction contained 10 bases not matched to a gene. There are 12 residues in the CDR3. The CDR3 bases are TGTGCCAGCCGGGACAGCGCTTTTGGCCTCCACTTT. Translating it yields CASRDSAFGLHF.

This rearrangement joins TRBV13 to TRBJ2-2; no firm D call. Per the germline V gene, CDR1 is PRHDT and CDR2 is FYEKMQ (reference sequence). The ends were cut back, 8 bases at V and 2 bases at J, with 21 bases in the middle. The length of the CDR3 is 17 residues. The CDR3 nucleotides are TGTGCCAGCGAGCCCTCGAGGTACGCACGTAACACCGGGGAGCTGTTTTTT. It is translated as CASEPSRYARNTGELFF.

The genes are TRBV7-8 and TRBJ2-2, with TRBD2 identical over 7 bases. The CDR3 spans 16 residues. V shed 5 bases, J shed 2 bases, and the junction held 8 bases outside the gene matches. CDR1 and CDR2 from the germline V gene are SGHVS and FQNEAQ. In nucleotides, the CDR3 is TGTGCCAGCAGCGTAATTAGCGGGCGCAACACCGGGGAGCTGTTTTTT. It codes for CASSVISGRNTGELFF.

The chain carries TRBV30 and TRBJ1-1; TRBD1 might be the D (6 bases). Trimming removed 1 base from V and 1 base from J, with 7 bases in between. This CDR3 contains 13 residues. Germline V gene lookup returns CDR1 GTSNPN and CDR2 SVGIG (reference sequence). CDR3 sequence (DNA): TGTGCCTGGAGTGCGACAGGGAACACTGAAGCTTTCTTT. Its translation: CAWSATGNTEAFF.

The chain links TRBV19 to TRBJ2-7, with 7 bases identical to TRBD1. Germline CDR1 LNHDA, CDR2 SQIVND (reference sequence). This CDR3 comprises 11 residues. The V and J ends lost 9 bases and 7 bases, in that order; junction bases with no gene match: 6. The CDR3 is CASHRGSEQYV. The CDR3 coding sequence is TGTGCCAGCCACAGGGGATCAGAGCAGTACGTC.

The chain couples TRBV6-5 to TRBJ2-1, with TRBD2 identical over 8 bases. The germline V gene encodes CDR1 MNHEY and CDR2 SVGAGI. This CDR3 is built from 14 residues. The ends lost 3 bases at V and 7 bases at J; junction bases unmatched: 5. The CDR3 nucleotides are TGTGCCAGCAGTTATCCCGGACTAGCAAATGAGCAGTTCTTC. Protein product: CASSYPGLANEQFF.

The CDR3 DNA follows: TGTGCCACCAGTGATTCGTCCCGGGACAGGGTAGGCGTCTGGGGCCGCGGCTACACCTTC. Protein sequence: CATSDSSRDRVGVWGRGYTF. V is TRBV24-1 and J is TRBJ1-2; 9 positions match TRBD1. Germline CDR1 is KGHDR and CDR2 is SFDVKD. The CDR3 totals 20 residues. V lost 2 bases, J lost 8 bases, and 23 bases stayed unmatched.

This chain links TRBV5-1 with TRBJ2-1; TRBD2 aligns across 13 bases. There are 17 residues in the CDR3. V lost 4 bases, J lost 5 bases, and 9 bases stayed unmatched. Germline V gene data show CDR1 as SGHRS and CDR2 as YFSETQ. The DNA for the CDR3 is TGCGCCAGCAGCAGTTATAGGACTAGCGGGAGCCACAATGAGCAGTTCTTC. Its translation is CASSSYRTSGSHNEQFF.

The chain uses TRBV3-1 (or the pseudogene TRBV3-2) and TRBJ1-2, with unresolved D. The CDR3 consists of 15 residues. Germline V gives CDR1 LGHDT, CDR2 YNNKEL (reference sequence). The V end lost 0 bases, the J end lost 4 bases, and 12 bases lay between the germline ends. CDR3 protein: CASSQEIGSSYGYTF. The CDR3 nucleotides are TGTGCCAGCAGCCAAGAAATAGGGAGTTCCTATGGCTACACCTTC.

This sequence joins TRBV27 and TRBJ2-7, with D unclear. Germline CDR1 MNHEY, CDR2 SMNVEV (reference sequence). The CDR3 consists of 13 residues. V was clipped by 6 bases and J by 0 bases, with 9 bases between them. CDR3 loop: CASRGYDSYEQYF. In DNA, the CDR3 is TGTGCCAGCAGGGGCTATGACTCCTACGAGCAGTACTTC.

V usage is TRBV6-2 or TRBV6-3 and J usage is TRBJ2-1; possible D gene TRBD2, 6 bases. The CDR3 is 18 residues long. V was cut by 0 bases and J by 4 bases, with 19 bases left in between. Germline loops: CDR1 MNHEY, CDR2 SVGEGT. CDR3 sequence: CASSYSHGGLTLYNEQFF. CDR3 in DNA: TGTGCCAGCAGTTACTCCCACGGGGGTTTGACTCTATACAATGAGCAGTTCTTC.

The CDR3 sequence is CAAIVSGNTIYF. CDR3 DNA: TGTGCCGCGATAGTTTCTGGAAACACCATATATTTT. This chain links TRBV3-1 (or the pseudogene TRBV3-2) with TRBJ1-3, with D unresolved. V lost 11 bases and J 1 base, leaving 9 bases between the germline ends. CDR1 is LGHDT, CDR2 YNNKEL, per germline (reference sequence). This CDR3 is 12 amino acids long.

The chain carries TRBV7-2 and TRBJ1-2; D gene ambiguous. V was cut by 0 bases and J by 2 bases, with 10 bases left in between. Germline V gives CDR1 SGHTA, CDR2 FQGNSA. The CDR3 has 15 amino acids. The CDR3 is CASSLAGGGNYGYTF. As DNA, the CDR3 is TGTGCCAGCAGCTTAGCGGGCGGAGGCAACTATGGCTACACCTTC.

This sequence joins TRBV24-1 and TRBJ2-2, with 7 bases matching TRBD1. This CDR3 contains 14 residues. Germline V lookup: CDR1 KGHDR, CDR2 SFDVKD. V lost 4 bases, J lost 7 bases, and 5 bases stayed unmatched. Here the CDR3 DNA reads TGTGCCACCAGTGACCCGACAGGGTACGGGGAGCTGTTTTTT. It yields the protein CATSDPTGYGELFF.

This clone appeared a few times. The genes are TRBV11-2 and TRBJ1-1, with D possibly matching TRBD1 (5 bases). CDR1 is SGHAT, CDR2 FQNNGV, per germline. V shed 5 bases and J shed 7 bases, with 11 bases lying between them. The CDR3 is 12 amino acids. The CDR3: CASSPREDEAFF. CDR3 sequence (DNA): TGTGCCAGCAGCCCCAGGGAGGATGAAGCTTTCTTT. Full variable domain (missing parts from reference TRBV11-2 and TRBJ1-1): EAGVAQSPRYKIIEKRQSVAFWCNPISGHATLYWYQQILGQGPKLLIQFQNNGVVDDSQLPKDRFSAERLKGVDSTLKIQPAKLEDSAVYLCASSPREDEAFFGQGTRLTVV.

The chain combines TRBV6-6 with TRBJ2-3, with D possibly TRBD1 on 5 matching bases. V lost 4 bases and J lost 4, with 12 bases in between. Germline CDR1 and CDR2: MNHNY and SVGAGI (reference sequence). The CDR3 consists of 14 residues. The CDR3 sequence: CASSFQGEADTQYF. For the CDR3, the DNA is TGTGCCAGCAGTTTCCAGGGTGAAGCAGATACGCAGTATTTT.

The chain is built from TRBV10-3 and TRBJ1-3; 7 bases are shared with TRBD1. From germline, CDR1 is ENHRY and CDR2 SYGVKD. V was clipped by 4 bases and J by 4 bases; unmatched bases: 4. The CDR3 is 14 residues long. CDR3 nucleotides: TGTGCCATCAGTGGACAGGGCCCAGGAAACACCATATATTTT. The encoded protein is CAISGQGPGNTIYF.

The rearrangement uses TRBV10-1 and TRBJ1-3, with D unresolved. Germline CDR1 is WNHNN and CDR2 is SYGVQD (reference sequence). The CDR3 consists of 12 residues. The V and J ends lost 4 bases and 8 bases respectively, with 9 bases between them. The CDR3 DNA sequence: TGCGCCAGCAGTGCCTCGTCGGACACCATATATTTT. Protein product: CASSASSDTIYF.

The J gene is TRBJ2-7, the V gene TRBV3-1 (or the pseudogene TRBV3-2); perhaps TRBD1 as D (6 bases). The CDR3 runs to 15 residues. V lost 6 bases to trimming and J lost 0 bases, with 15 bases between them. Germline-derived CDR1 and CDR2 are LGHDT and YNNKEL (reference sequence). The CDR3 protein is CASSSGQLSSYEQYF. The CDR3 nucleotides are TGTGCCAGCAGTTCCGGACAGCTGAGCTCCTACGAGCAGTACTTC.

The rearrangement links TRBV7-6 to TRBJ2-3, with 7 bases that match TRBD2. Germline-derived CDR1 and CDR2 are SGHVS and FNYEAQ. CDR3 size: 16 residues. V gave up 5 bases and J gave up 1 base; unmatched junction bases: 9. This chain's CDR3 is CASSLEGAGGTDTQYF. The CDR3 bases are TGTGCCAGCAGCCTAGAAGGGGCGGGGGGCACAGATACGCAGTATTTT.

This clone has only one observation. This chain links TRBV18 with TRBJ2-2, with D tentatively TRBD1 (6 bases). The germline V gene encodes CDR1 KGHSH and CDR2 LQKENI. The CDR3 is made up of 17 amino acids. Trimming removed 6 bases at V and 4 bases at J, with 21 bases between. In DNA form, the CDR3 reads TGTGCCAGCTCCCCTACTCCGCGTGGGGGCGTCACCGGGGAGCTGTTTTTT. As protein: CASSPTPRGGVTGELFF.

The chain links TRBV6-1 to TRBJ1-3; TRBD1 aligns across 7 bases. The V gene's germline CDR1 is MNHNS and CDR2 SASEGT. The CDR3 totals 15 residues. Germline trimming cut 3 bases from V and 3 bases from J; bases unmatched to any gene: 5. The CDR3 sequence is CASSDDRVIGNTIYF. In nucleotides, the CDR3 is TGTGCCAGCAGTGACGACAGGGTAATTGGAAACACCATATATTTT.

V is TRBV5-1 and J is TRBJ1-2, with 7 bases lining up with TRBD1. The V and J ends lost 2 bases and 4 bases, in that order; junction bases with no gene match: 8. Germline CDR1 SGHRS, CDR2 YFSETQ. The CDR3 runs 15 residues. The CDR3 region has the DNA TGCGCCAGCAGCTTATCAGGGGGGTACAGCTATGGCTACACCTTC. Encoded protein: CASSLSGGYSYGYTF.

This clone was detected many times. This chain connects TRBV18 to TRBJ1-1; D remains ambiguous. V gave up 3 bases and J gave up 1 base, with 6 bases separating them. From germline, CDR1 is KGHSH and CDR2 LQKENI. This CDR3 spans 13 amino acids. Here the CDR3 reads CASSPRQNTEAFF. Written as DNA, the CDR3 is TGTGCCAGCTCACCCCGACAGAACACTGAAGCTTTCTTT.

The CDR3 loop reads CASSLGWDYTYEQYV. The CDR3 DNA reads as TGTGCCAGCAGCTTGGGTTGGGACTACACCTACGAGCAGTACGTC. The chain joins TRBV5-6 to TRBJ2-7, with 7 bases that match TRBD2. The V segment lost 0 bases and the J segment 2 bases; nucleotides outside the gene matches: 5. Germline CDR1 and CDR2: SGHDT and YYEEEE. The CDR3 runs 15 residues.